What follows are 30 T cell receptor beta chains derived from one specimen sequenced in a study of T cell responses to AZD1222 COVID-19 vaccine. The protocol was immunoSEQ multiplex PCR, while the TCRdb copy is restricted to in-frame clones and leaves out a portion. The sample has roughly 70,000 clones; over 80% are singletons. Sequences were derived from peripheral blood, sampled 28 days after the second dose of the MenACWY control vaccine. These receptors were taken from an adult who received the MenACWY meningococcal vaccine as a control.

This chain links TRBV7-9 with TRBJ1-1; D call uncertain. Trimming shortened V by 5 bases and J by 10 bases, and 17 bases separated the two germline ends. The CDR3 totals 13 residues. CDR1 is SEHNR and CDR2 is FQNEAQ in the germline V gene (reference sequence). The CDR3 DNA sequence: TGTGCCAGCAGCCCCCCCCCGGACGTGAGAGCTTTCTTT. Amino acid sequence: CASSPPPDVRAFF.

The CDR3 nucleotides read TGCGCCAGCAGCTTGGCCACGGATATTGAAGCTTTCTTT. It specifies CASSLATDIEAFF. The chain uses TRBV5-1 and TRBJ1-1; D unresolved. CDR3 length: 13 residues. Germline V gene data show CDR1 as SGHRS and CDR2 as YFSETQ. Trimming stripped 0 bases from V and 7 bases from J, with 10 bases between.

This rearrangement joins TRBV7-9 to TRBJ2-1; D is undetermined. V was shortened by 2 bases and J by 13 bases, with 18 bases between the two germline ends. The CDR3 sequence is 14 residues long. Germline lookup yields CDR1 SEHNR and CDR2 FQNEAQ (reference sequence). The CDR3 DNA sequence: TGTGCCAGCAGCTTACCCTCCGACCGTACCGCACAGTTCTTC. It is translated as CASSLPSDRTAQFF.

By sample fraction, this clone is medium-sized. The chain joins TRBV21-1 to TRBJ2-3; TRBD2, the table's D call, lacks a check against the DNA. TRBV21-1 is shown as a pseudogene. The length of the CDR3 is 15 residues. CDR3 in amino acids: CASSLRKVAADTQYF. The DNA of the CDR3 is TGTGCCAGCAGCCTGAGGAAGGTAGCAGCAGATACGCAGTATTTT.

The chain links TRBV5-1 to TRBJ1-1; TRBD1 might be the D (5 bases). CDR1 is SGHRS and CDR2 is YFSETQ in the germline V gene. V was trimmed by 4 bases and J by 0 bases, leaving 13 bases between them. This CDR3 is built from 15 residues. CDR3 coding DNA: TGCGCCAGCAGCCAGACCGGGACGGTGAACACTGAAGCTTTCTTT. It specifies CASSQTGTVNTEAFF.

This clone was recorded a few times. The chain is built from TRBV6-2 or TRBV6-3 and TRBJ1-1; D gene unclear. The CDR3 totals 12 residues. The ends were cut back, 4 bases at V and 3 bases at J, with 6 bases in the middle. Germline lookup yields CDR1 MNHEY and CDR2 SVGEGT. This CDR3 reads CASSWRDTEAFF. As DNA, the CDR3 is TGTGCCAGCAGTTGGCGGGACACTGAAGCTTTCTTT.

CDR3 nucleotide sequence: TGTGCCTGGAAGTCTGCAATCGGTCAGAACCCGAGCTCCTATAATTCACCCCTCCACTTT. Protein sequence: CAWKSAIGQNPSSYNSPLHF. The chain links TRBV30 to TRBJ1-6; D gene ambiguous. The CDR3 loop spans 20 amino acids. V lost 4 bases and J 0 bases, leaving 25 bases between the germline ends. Germline CDR1 reads GTSNPN; CDR2 reads SVGIG (reference sequence).

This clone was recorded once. CDR3 amino acids: CASSLSGNTGELFF. DNA of the CDR3: TGCGCCAGCAGCTTGTCTGGGAACACCGGGGAGCTGTTTTTT. The V call is TRBV5-1, the J call TRBJ2-2; D gene unclear. CDR3 length: 14 residues. CDR1 and CDR2 (germline): SGHRS, YFSETQ. V was cut by 1 base and J by 1 base, with 5 bases left in between.

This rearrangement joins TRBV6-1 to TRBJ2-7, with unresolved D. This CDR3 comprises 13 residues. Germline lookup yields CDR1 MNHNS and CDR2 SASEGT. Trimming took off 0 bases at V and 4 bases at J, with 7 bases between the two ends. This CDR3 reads CASSEAFGYEQYF. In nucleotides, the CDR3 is TGTGCCAGCAGTGAAGCTTTCGGATACGAGCAGTACTTC.

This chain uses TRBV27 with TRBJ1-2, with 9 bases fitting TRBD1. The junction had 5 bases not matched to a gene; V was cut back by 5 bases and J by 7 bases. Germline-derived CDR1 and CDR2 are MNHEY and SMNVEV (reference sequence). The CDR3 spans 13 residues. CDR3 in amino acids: CASSHGTGLGYTF. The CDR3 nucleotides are TGTGCCAGCAGTCATGGGACAGGGCTTGGCTACACCTTC.

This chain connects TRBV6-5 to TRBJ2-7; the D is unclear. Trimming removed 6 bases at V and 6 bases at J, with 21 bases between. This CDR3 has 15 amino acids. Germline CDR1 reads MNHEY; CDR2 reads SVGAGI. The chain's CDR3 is CASRPLQRIPREQYF. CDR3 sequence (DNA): TGTGCCAGCAGGCCGTTACAAAGGATCCCCCGCGAGCAGTACTTC.

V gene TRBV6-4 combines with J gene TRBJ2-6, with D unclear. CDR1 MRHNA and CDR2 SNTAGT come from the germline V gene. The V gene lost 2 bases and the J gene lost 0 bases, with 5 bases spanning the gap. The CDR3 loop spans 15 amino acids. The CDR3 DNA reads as TGTGCCAGCAGTGACAGGAGCTCTGGGGCCAACGTCCTGACTTTC. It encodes CASSDRSSGANVLTF.

CDR3 nucleotide sequence: TGTGCCAGCAGTTACGCGGGGGGCGCGTACACTGAAGCTTTCTTT. It encodes CASSYAGGAYTEAFF. The chain is built from TRBV6-6 and TRBJ1-1; TRBD1 is a possible D gene (6 bases). V was clipped by 2 bases and J by 3 bases, with 13 bases between them. Germline V CDR1 and CDR2: MNHNY, SVGAGI (reference sequence). This CDR3 contains 15 residues.

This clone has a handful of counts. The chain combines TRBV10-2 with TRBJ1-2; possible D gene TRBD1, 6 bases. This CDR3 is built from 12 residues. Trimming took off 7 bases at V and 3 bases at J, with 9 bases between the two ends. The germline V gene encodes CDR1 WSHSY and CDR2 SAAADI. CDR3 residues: CASTGADYGYTF. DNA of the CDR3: TGCGCCAGCACAGGGGCGGACTATGGCTACACCTTC.

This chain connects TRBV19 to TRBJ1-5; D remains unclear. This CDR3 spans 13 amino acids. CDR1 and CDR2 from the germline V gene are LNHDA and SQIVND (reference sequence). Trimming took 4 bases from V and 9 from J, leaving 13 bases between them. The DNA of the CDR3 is TGTGCCAGTAGTAGCAGTTCCCTTAGGCCCCAGCATTTT. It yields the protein CASSSSSLRPQHF.

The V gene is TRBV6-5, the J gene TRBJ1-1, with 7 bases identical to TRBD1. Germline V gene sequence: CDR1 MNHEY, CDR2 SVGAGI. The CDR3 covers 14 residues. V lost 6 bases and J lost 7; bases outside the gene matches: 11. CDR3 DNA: TGTGCCAGCAGCCCAAACAGGGGCCGAGGTGAAGCTTTCTTT. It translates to CASSPNRGRGEAFF.

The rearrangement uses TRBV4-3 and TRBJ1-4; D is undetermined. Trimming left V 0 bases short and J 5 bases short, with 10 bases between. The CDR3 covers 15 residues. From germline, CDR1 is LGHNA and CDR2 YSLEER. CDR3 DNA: TGCGCCAGCAGCCAAGATACCGGGAGGAATGAAAAACTGTTTTTT. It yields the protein CASSQDTGRNEKLFF.

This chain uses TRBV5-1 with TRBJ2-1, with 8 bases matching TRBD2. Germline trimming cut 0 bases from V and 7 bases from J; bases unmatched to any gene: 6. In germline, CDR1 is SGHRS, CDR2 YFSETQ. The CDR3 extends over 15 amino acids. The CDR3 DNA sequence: TGCGCCAGCAGCTTGGAAAGCGGGGGAGGGAATGAGCAGTTCTTC. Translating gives CASSLESGGGNEQFF.

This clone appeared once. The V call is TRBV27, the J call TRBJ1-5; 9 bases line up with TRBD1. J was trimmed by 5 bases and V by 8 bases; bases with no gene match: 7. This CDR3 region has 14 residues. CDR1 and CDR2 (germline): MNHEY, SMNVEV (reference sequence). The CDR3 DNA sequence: TGTGCCAGCGGCCGGGACAGGGACTATCAGCCCCAGCATTTT. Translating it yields CASGRDRDYQPQHF.

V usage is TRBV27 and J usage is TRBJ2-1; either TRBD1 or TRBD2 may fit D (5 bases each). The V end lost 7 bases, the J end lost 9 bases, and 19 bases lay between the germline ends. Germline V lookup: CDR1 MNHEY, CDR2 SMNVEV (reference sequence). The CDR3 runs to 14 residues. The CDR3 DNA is TGTGCCAGCACTCATCTTCCTATGGGGGTTGAGCAGTTCTTC. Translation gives CASTHLPMGVEQFF.

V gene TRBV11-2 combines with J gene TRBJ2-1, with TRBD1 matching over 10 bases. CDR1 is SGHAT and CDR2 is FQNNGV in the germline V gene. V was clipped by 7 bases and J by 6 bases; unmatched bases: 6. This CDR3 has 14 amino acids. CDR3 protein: CASIADRGLNEQFF. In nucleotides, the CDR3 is TGTGCCAGCATTGCCGACAGGGGGCTCAATGAGCAGTTCTTC.

CDR3 DNA: TGTGCCAGCAGTCCGGACAGTTCCTACGAGCAGTACTTC. This encodes CASSPDSSYEQYF. V gene TRBV12-3 or TRBV12-4 combines with J gene TRBJ2-7; the D gene is possibly TRBD1 (6 bases). The CDR3 totals 13 residues. V was pared by 5 bases and J by 1 base, with 9 bases between.

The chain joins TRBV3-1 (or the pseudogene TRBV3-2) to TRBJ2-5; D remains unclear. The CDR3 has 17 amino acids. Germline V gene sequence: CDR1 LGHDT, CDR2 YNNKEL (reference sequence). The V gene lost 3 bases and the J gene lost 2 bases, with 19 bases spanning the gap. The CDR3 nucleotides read TGTGCCAGCAGCCACCTTGGAAAGGGTGGGCGACAAGAGACCCAGTACTTC. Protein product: CASSHLGKGGRQETQYF.

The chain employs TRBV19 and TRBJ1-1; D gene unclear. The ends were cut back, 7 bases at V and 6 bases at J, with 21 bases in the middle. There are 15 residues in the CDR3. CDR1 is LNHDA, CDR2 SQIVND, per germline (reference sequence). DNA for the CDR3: TGTGCCAGTACCTTAGGTCCCACGGCCTCCGCTGAAGCTTTCTTT. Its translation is CASTLGPTASAEAFF. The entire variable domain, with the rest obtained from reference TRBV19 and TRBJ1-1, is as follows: DGGITQSPKYLFRKEGQNVTLSCEQNLNHDAMYWYRQDPGQGLRLIYYSQIVNDFQKGDIAEGYSVSREKKESFPLTVTSAQKNPTAFYLCASTLGPTASAEAFFGQGTRLTVV.

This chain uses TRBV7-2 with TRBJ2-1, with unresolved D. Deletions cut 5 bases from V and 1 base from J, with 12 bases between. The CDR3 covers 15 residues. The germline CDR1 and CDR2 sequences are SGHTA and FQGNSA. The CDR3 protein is CASSREGSSYNEQFF. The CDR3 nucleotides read TGTGCCAGCAGCCGCGAAGGGTCATCCTACAATGAGCAGTTCTTC.

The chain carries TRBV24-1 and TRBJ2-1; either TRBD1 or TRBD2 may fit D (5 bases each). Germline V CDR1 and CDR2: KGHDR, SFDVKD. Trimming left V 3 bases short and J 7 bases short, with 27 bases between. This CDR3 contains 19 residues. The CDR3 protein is CATSDPKWSGTPKGNEQFF. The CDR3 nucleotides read TGTGCCACCAGTGATCCAAAATGGTCCGGGACCCCGAAGGGTAATGAGCAGTTCTTC.

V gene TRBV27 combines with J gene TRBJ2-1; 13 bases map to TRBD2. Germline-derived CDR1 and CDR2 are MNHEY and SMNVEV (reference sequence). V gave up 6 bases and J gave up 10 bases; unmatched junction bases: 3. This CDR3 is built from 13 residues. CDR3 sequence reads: CASSTSGRAEQFF. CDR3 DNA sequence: TGTGCCAGCAGCACTAGCGGGAGGGCCGAGCAGTTCTTC.

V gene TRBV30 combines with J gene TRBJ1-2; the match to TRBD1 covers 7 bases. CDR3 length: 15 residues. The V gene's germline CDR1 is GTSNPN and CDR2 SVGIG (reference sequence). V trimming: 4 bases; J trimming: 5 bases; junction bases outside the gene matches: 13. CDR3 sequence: CAWTRGVALLYGYTF. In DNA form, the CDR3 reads TGTGCCTGGACCAGGGGGGTTGCCTTATTGTATGGCTACACCTTC.

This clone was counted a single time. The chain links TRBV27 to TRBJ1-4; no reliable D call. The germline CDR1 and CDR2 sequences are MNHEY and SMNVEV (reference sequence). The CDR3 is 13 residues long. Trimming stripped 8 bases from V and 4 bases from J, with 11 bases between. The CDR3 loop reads CASRGLNNEKLFF. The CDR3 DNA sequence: TGTGCCAGCCGCGGACTGAATAATGAAAAACTGTTTTTT. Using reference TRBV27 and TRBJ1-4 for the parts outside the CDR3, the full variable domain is EAQVTQNPRYLITVTGKKLTVTCSQNMNHEYMSWYRQDPGLGLRQIYYSMNVEVTDKGDVPEGYKVSRKEKRNFPLILESPSPNQTSLYFCASRGLNNEKLFFGSGTQLSVL.

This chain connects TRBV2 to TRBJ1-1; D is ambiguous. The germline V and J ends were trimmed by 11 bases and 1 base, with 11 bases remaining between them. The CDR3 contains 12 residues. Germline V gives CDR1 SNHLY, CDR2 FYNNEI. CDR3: CAGGIQNTEAFF. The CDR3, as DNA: TGTGCCGGTGGAATTCAGAACACTGAAGCTTTCTTT.